These T cell receptor beta chains were read from a single sample in a study of shared clonotypes between healthy human individuals. Profiling relied on immunoSEQ multiplex PCR, and the TCRdb table lists in-frame clones only, not all of them. This table has a few hundred thousand clones, roughly 95% appearing once. Input material: naive CD8+ T cells sorted from blood. The receptors stem from a woman in her 30s in good health. Each CDR3 is given with its conserved first and last residue. A D gene is named only where the DNA matches it firmly. Only some rows state a clone size, as once, few, many or a class for expanded clones.

size,J,V,D,CDR3,DNA
.,TRBJ2-7,TRBV27,.,CASSRDQTPYEQYF,TGTGCCAGCAGTCGGGACCAGACCCCCTACGAGCAGTACTTC
once,TRBJ2-1,TRBV7-2,.,CASRFEGSYNEQFF,TGTGCCAGCAGGTTCGAAGGATCCTACAATGAGCAGTTCTTC
.,TRBJ2-1,TRBV27,.,CASSQTGQQFF,TGTGCCAGCAGTCAAACAGGCCAGCAGTTCTTC
.,TRBJ2-1,TRBV9,.,CASSVAASNGNEQFF,TGTGCCAGCAGCGTAGCTGCGAGTAACGGGAATGAGCAGTTCTTC
once,TRBJ2-7,TRBV5-6,.,CASSGSTYEQYF,TGTGCCAGCAGCGGGTCTACCTACGAGCAGTACTTC
.,TRBJ2-7,TRBV7-9,.,CASSFSSSYEQYF,TGTGCCAGCAGCTTTTCGAGCTCCTACGAGCAGTACTTC
once,TRBJ2-2,TRBV6-5,TRBD1,CASRTGFGELFF,TGTGCCAGCAGGACAGGGTTCGGGGAGCTGTTTTTT
.,TRBJ2-2,TRBV19,.,CASSVGTGELFF,TGTGCCAGTAGTGTTGGGACCGGGGAGCTGTTTTTT
.,TRBJ2-3,TRBV5-6,TRBD2,CASSASSGGSTDTQYF,TGTGCCAGCAGCGCTTCTAGCGGGGGTAGCACAGATACGCAGTATTTT
.,TRBJ1-4,TRBV7-6,.,CASSLREKEKLFF,TGTGCCAGCAGCTTACGGGAGAAGGAAAAACTGTTTTTT
once,TRBJ2-1,TRBV14,.,CASSQDPWRETYNEQFF,TGTGCCAGCAGCCAAGATCCCTGGCGGGAAACCTACAATGAGCAGTTCTTC
.,TRBJ1-4,TRBV7-9,TRBD1,CASRTGSELFF,TGTGCCAGCAGGACAGGGAGCGAACTGTTTTTT
.,TRBJ2-7,TRBV5-4,.,CASSLTGSYEQYF,TGTGCCAGCAGCTTGACGGGTTCATACGAGCAGTACTTC
.,TRBJ2-3,TRBV9,.,CASSAGASDTQYF,TGTGCCAGCAGCGCAGGGGCGTCAGATACGCAGTATTTT
.,TRBJ2-7,TRBV4-1,TRBD2,CASSHRVAGKIGEQYF,TGCGCCAGCAGCCACAGAGTAGCGGGAAAGATTGGCGAGCAGTACTTC
.,TRBJ2-1,TRBV5-1,.,CASSASLTGYEQFF,TGCGCCAGCAGCGCAAGCCTTACAGGGTACGAGCAGTTCTTC
.,TRBJ1-5,TRBV27,TRBD1,CASSPGTDSNQPQHF,TGTGCCAGCAGCCCGGGGACAGATAGCAATCAGCCCCAGCATTTT
.,TRBJ1-1,TRBV19,TRBD1,CASLRRDRGWNTEAFF,TGTGCCAGCTTACGACGGGACAGGGGCTGGAACACTGAAGCTTTCTTT
.,TRBJ1-5,TRBV6-1,TRBD1,CASSATPGQWSNQPQHF,TGTGCCAGCAGTGCAACACCGGGACAGTGGAGCAATCAGCCCCAGCATTTT
.,TRBJ2-1,TRBV10-3,.,CAICSESSYNEQFF,TGTGCCATCTGTAGCGAGAGCTCCTACAATGAGCAGTTCTTC